The 23 T cell receptor beta chains below come from one sample, sequenced in a study of patients and donors after allogeneic stem cell transplantation. TCRdb re-analysed the RT-PCR reads in MiXCR, keeping a single row per CDR3 protein. The sample contains about 960,000 distinct CDR3 sequences, roughly 18% of which appear only once. The sample consisted of blood, either unsorted or a sorted T cell fraction (not recorded which). The source of these receptors is a human donor who was either an allogeneic HSCT recipient or a stem cell or donor lymphocyte infusion donor (not recorded which). It is not recorded whose cells these are; they may come from a transplant donor.

The chain uses TRBV5-1 and TRBJ2-1, with 8 bases lining up with TRBD2. The length of the CDR3 is 15 residues. The V gene's germline CDR1 is SGHRS and CDR2 YFSETQ. Trimming removed 1 base from V and 9 bases from J; junction bases left unmatched: 9. The CDR3 reads CASSLFREGRGEQFF. The CDR3 bases are TGCGCCAGCAGCTTGTTCCGGGAGGGCCGCGGTGAGCAGTTCTTC.

This chain links TRBV27 with TRBJ1-4, with D perhaps TRBD1 (5 bases). The CDR3 spans 15 residues. CDR1 MNHEY and CDR2 SMNVEV come from the germline V gene (reference sequence). Deletions cut 0 bases from V and 7 bases from J, with 12 bases between. Here the CDR3 reads CASSLSGAKVEKLFF. CDR3 DNA: TGTGCCAGCAGTTTATCAGGGGCGAAGGTTGAAAAACTGTTTTTT.

This clonotype was seen ten or more times. This chain connects TRBV30 to TRBJ1-4, with TRBD1 as a possible D gene (5 bases). In germline, CDR1 is GTSNPN, CDR2 SVGIG (reference sequence). The CDR3 runs to 12 residues. V was shortened by 0 bases and J by 8 bases, with 7 bases between the two germline ends. This chain's CDR3 is CAWSVWGEKLFF. CDR3 sequence (DNA): TGTGCCTGGAGTGTATGGGGCGAAAAACTGTTTTTT.

This clonotype was seen a few times. This rearrangement joins TRBV27 to TRBJ1-4, with D unclear. Trimming took off 2 bases at V and 10 bases at J, with 14 bases between the two ends. The CDR3 is made up of 14 amino acids. Per germline, CDR1 MNHEY and CDR2 SMNVEV (reference sequence). CDR3 sequence reads: CASSLEDSRGKLFF. CDR3 DNA: TGTGCCAGCAGTTTAGAGGATAGCCGGGGAAAACTGTTTTTT.

This clonotype was seen a few times. This chain uses TRBV11-2 with TRBJ2-1; TRBD2 agrees at 8 bases. The CDR3 extends over 19 amino acids. The germline V gene has CDR1 SGHAT and CDR2 FQNNGV. V shed 6 bases, J shed 0 bases, and the junction held 16 bases outside the gene matches. The CDR3 nucleotides are TGTGCCAGCAGTAAACAGTGGGCGGGGGGCCTTTCCTCCTACAATGAGCAGTTCTTC. Translating gives CASSKQWAGGLSSYNEQFF.

CDR3 region: CASSLGLIEQFF. For the CDR3, the DNA is TGTGCCAGCAGCTTAGGACTCATTGAGCAGTTCTTC. V and J are TRBV11-3 and TRBJ2-1; D call uncertain. Trimming stripped 1 base from V and 9 bases from J, with 7 bases between. This CDR3 contains 12 residues. Germline CDR1 and CDR2: SGHNT and YENEEA.

This clonotype was detected only a few times. The chain combines TRBV20-1 with TRBJ2-5; D is unclear. This CDR3 contains 17 residues. Germline CDR1 is DFQATT and CDR2 is SNEGSKA (reference sequence). The V end lost 0 bases, the J end lost 5 bases, and 22 bases lay between the germline ends. Here the CDR3 reads CSARDLSRNYAEETQYF. As DNA, the CDR3 is TGCAGTGCTAGAGATCTGAGCCGGAACTATGCGGAGGAGACCCAGTACTTC.

This clonotype was seen more than once but under ten times. J is TRBJ2-7 and V is TRBV5-1, with TRBD1 as a possible D gene (6 bases). Germline lookup yields CDR1 SGHRS and CDR2 YFSETQ. The CDR3 is 14 residues long. V gave up 1 base and J gave up 7 bases, with 15 bases separating them. This CDR3 reads CASSLISGVGEQYF. CDR3 DNA sequence: TGCGCCAGCAGCTTGATATCAGGGGTGGGGGAGCAGTACTTC. The full variable domain, its missing parts supplied by reference TRBV5-1 and TRBJ2-7, is KAGVTQTPRYLIKTRGQQVTLSCSPISGHRSVSWYQQTPGQGLQFLFEYFSETQRNKGNFPGRFSGRQFSNSRSEMNVSTLELGDSALYLCASSLISGVGEQYFGPGTRLTVT.

The table lists this clonotype with a few counts. The chain carries TRBV5-1 and TRBJ2-7; 7 bases fit TRBD1. Germline trimming cut 0 bases from V and 3 bases from J; bases unmatched to any gene: 6. CDR3 length: 15 amino acids. Germline CDR1 reads SGHRS; CDR2 reads YFSETQ. CDR3 in amino acids: CASSLGGTEFYEQYF. The CDR3 DNA reads TGCGCCAGCAGCTTGGGAGGGACAGAATTCTACGAGCAGTACTTC. The entire variable domain, with the rest obtained from reference TRBV5-1 and TRBJ2-7, is as follows: KAGVTQTPRYLIKTRGQQVTLSCSPISGHRSVSWYQQTPGQGLQFLFEYFSETQRNKGNFPGRFSGRQFSNSRSEMNVSTLELGDSALYLCASSLGGTEFYEQYFGPGTRLTVT.

V is TRBV4-1 and J is TRBJ2-2; TRBD2 matches 10 bases. This CDR3 spans 18 amino acids. J lost 5 bases, V lost 0 bases, and 9 bases had no gene match. CDR1 and CDR2 from the germline V gene are MGHRA and YSYEKL. The chain's CDR3 is CASSQEGLAGVRTGELFF. CDR3 in DNA: TGCGCCAGCAGCCAAGAAGGGCTAGCGGGAGTGAGGACCGGGGAGCTGTTTTTT.

This clonotype was detected only a few times. The chain employs TRBV6-5 and TRBJ1-1; 7 bases fit TRBD1. The CDR3 extends over 14 amino acids. The J segment lost 4 bases and the V segment lost 0 bases, leaving 2 bases of the junction unmatched. Per germline, CDR1 MNHEY and CDR2 SVGAGI. This chain's CDR3 is CASSYSDRVTEAFF. CDR3 DNA: TGTGCCAGCAGTTACTCCGACAGGGTCACTGAAGCTTTCTTT.

This clonotype has only a few counts. The chain combines TRBV20-1 with TRBJ2-7; D unclear. CDR3 size: 16 residues. Germline CDR1 reads DFQATT; CDR2 reads SNEGSKA (reference sequence). V lost 6 bases to trimming and J lost 1 base, with 22 bases between them. The DNA for the CDR3 is TGCAGTGCAACGCCCCCCACAGCCAAGTATTCCTACGAGCAGTACTTC. This codes for CSATPPTAKYSYEQYF.

This clonotype has only a few counts. This sequence joins TRBV24-1 and TRBJ2-3; tentative D call: TRBD1 (6 bases). CDR1 is KGHDR, CDR2 SFDVKD, per germline. With 11 bases removed from V and 4 bases from J, the gap between germline ends came to 18 bases. The CDR3 consists of 14 residues. The chain's CDR3 is CAIAGTKSSDTQYF. The CDR3 coding sequence is TGTGCCATCGCCGGGACAAAGTCGTCAGATACGCAGTATTTT.

The chain combines TRBV7-3 with TRBJ2-5, with 7 positions matching TRBD2. The CDR3 covers 16 residues. In germline, CDR1 is SGHTA, CDR2 FQGTGA. Trimming removed 5 bases from V and 1 base from J; junction bases left unmatched: 10. CDR3 nucleotide sequence: TGTGCCAGCAGCCCAAGGGCCGGGGGGACCCAAGAGACCCAGTACTTC. Protein product: CASSPRAGGTQETQYF.

There are many counts of this clonotype. The chain employs TRBV6-1 and TRBJ1-1; TRBD1 might be the D (5 bases). The CDR3 is 13 residues long. The germline V and J ends were trimmed by 5 bases and 5 bases, with 12 bases remaining between them. CDR1 and CDR2 (germline): MNHNS, SASEGT. The DNA of the CDR3 is TGTGCCAGCAGTCTTTCAGGGCGGACTGAAGCTTTCTTT. Amino acids: CASSLSGRTEAFF.

The CDR3 sequence is CASSLVGQYTEAFF. The CDR3 bases are TGTGCCAGCAGCTTAGTCGGACAGTACACTGAAGCTTTCTTT. The chain joins TRBV7-2 to TRBJ1-1, with a weak D call TRBD1 (6 bases). Trimming removed 1 base from V and 3 bases from J, with 9 bases in between. Germline V gene sequence: CDR1 SGHTA, CDR2 FQGNSA. There are 14 residues in the CDR3.

This clonotype was seen a handful of times. V and J are TRBV7-9 and TRBJ2-7; perhaps TRBD1 as D (6 bases). This CDR3 spans 13 amino acids. CDR1 SEHNR and CDR2 FQNEAQ come from the germline V gene (reference sequence). V shed 8 bases and J shed 3 bases, with 14 bases lying between them. The CDR3 DNA follows: TGTGCCAGCGCTCCGGGACATAACTACGAGCAGTACTTC. It encodes CASAPGHNYEQYF.

This clonotype was observed a few times. The chain employs TRBV9 and TRBJ2-1, with 10 bases lining up with TRBD2. The CDR3 is made up of 15 amino acids. Germline CDR1 reads SGDLS; CDR2 reads YYNGEE. V lost 4 bases and J lost 9; bases outside the gene matches: 10. The CDR3, as DNA: TGTGCCAGCAGCTTCCAAACTAGCGGGACTTTTGAGCAGTTCTTC. Protein sequence: CASSFQTSGTFEQFF.

In this sample, this clonotype turned up a few times. The rearrangement links TRBV7-3 to TRBJ2-1; D possibly corresponds to TRBD2 (5 bases). Germline assignment: CDR1 SGHTA and CDR2 FQGTGA. The CDR3 loop spans 14 amino acids. Trimming removed 0 bases from V and 7 bases from J, with 10 bases in between. The CDR3 DNA reads TGTGCCAGCAGCTTAACGGGAGCGAGGAATGAGCAGTTCTTC. Residues: CASSLTGARNEQFF.

The gene calls are TRBV6-1 and TRBJ2-1, with D tentatively TRBD1 or TRBD2 (6 bases each). Germline assignment: CDR1 MNHNS and CDR2 SASEGT. This CDR3 spans 16 amino acids. The V and J ends lost 8 bases and 0 bases respectively, with 17 bases between them. The CDR3 protein is CASRVKGGSSYNEQFF. The CDR3 bases are TGTGCCAGCCGGGTAAAAGGGGGGAGCTCCTACAATGAGCAGTTCTTC.

The chain links TRBV6-1 to TRBJ1-2, with D perhaps matching TRBD1 (5 bases). The CDR3 is 14 residues long. Looked up from germline, CDR1 is MNHNS and CDR2 is SASEGT. Deletions cut 2 bases from V and 2 bases from J, with 9 bases between. CDR3 bases: TGTGCCAGCAGTGAAACGTGGGGGAACTATGGCTACACCTTC. Protein sequence: CASSETWGNYGYTF.

This clonotype has just a few counts. The CDR3, as DNA: TGCGCCAGCAGCTTTCATTCGGGACCAGATACGCAGTATTTT. This gives the protein CASSFHSGPDTQYF. This chain connects TRBV5-1 to TRBJ2-3, with D possibly called TRBD1 or TRBD2 (5 bases each). Germline assignment: CDR1 SGHRS and CDR2 YFSETQ. The germline V and J ends were trimmed by 2 bases and 4 bases, with 11 bases remaining between them. The CDR3 is 14 amino acids.

This clonotype was found a few times. The rearrangement links TRBV6-2 or TRBV6-3 to TRBJ1-1; D is unclear. V shed 1 base and J shed 5 bases, with 17 bases lying between them. The germline gives CDR1 MNHEY, CDR2 SVGEGT. The CDR3 contains 16 residues. The CDR3 DNA reads as TGTGCCAGCAGTTACTACTTCGGGCGGGTGGGAACTGAAGCTTTCTTT. This sequence encodes CASSYYFGRVGTEAFF.